This T cell receptor (beta chain) was sequenced during a study of blood T cells in healthy people across ages. Sample-barcoded 5' priming and a J-beta primer mix drove a second PCR of 7 to 11 cycles. Tags on each cDNA molecule came from a template-switch adaptor with 12 random nucleotides. TCRdb passed the 5' RACE reads through MiXCR, listing each CDR3 protein once. The table has fewer than 600,000 distinct CDR3 sequences, about a quarter seen once; the top ten hold approximately 3.5%. The germline gives CDR1 MNHNS, CDR2 SASEGT. The germline V and J ends were trimmed by 6 bases and 0 bases, with 12 bases remaining between them. The CDR3 runs 15 residues. This same sample was also part of a study on T cells of mothers and their children.

The sequence came from a boy aged 2 to 10 in good health. Sequenced: blood. The chain couples TRBV6-1 to TRBJ1-5; perhaps TRBD1 as D (5 bases). The CDR3 region is CASSDDSYSNQPQHF. For the CDR3, the DNA is TGTGCCAGCAGCGACGACAGCTATAGCAATCAGCCCCAGCATTTT.